The 15 T cell receptor beta chains listed next were all sequenced from one sample in a study of cytomegalovirus exposure and HLA in healthy donors. PCR used 60 Vbeta primers and 13 Jbeta primers. Sequenced by immunoSEQ multiplex PCR; TCRdb stores in-frame clones only, minus some. Of 120,000 or so clones listed, 65% to 85% are singletons. The sequenced sample consisted of PBMCs. The receptors were sampled from a man aged 45-60 years in good health and CMV-seronegative.

J is TRBJ2-7 and V is TRBV6-5, with D tentatively TRBD1 (5 bases). Germline V lookup: CDR1 MNHEY, CDR2 SVGAGI. V lost 6 bases and J lost 0, with 15 bases in between. There are 15 residues in the CDR3. CDR3: CASSIRVSSSYEQYF. CDR3 nucleotide sequence: TGTGCCAGCAGCATCAGGGTTTCCAGCTCCTACGAGCAGTACTTC.

This clone was detected only a few times. V gene TRBV5-4 combines with J gene TRBJ2-1; a weak D match, TRBD1 (6 bases). The CDR3 length is 14 residues. V was clipped by 2 bases and J by 5 bases, with 11 bases between them. CDR1 and CDR2 (germline): SGHNT, YYREEE (reference sequence). The CDR3 reads CASSFYRTDNEQFF. The DNA of the CDR3 is TGTGCCAGCAGCTTTTACCGGACAGACAATGAGCAGTTCTTC.

This clone has more than one count but fewer than ten. This sequence joins TRBV18 and TRBJ1-3; no firm D call. Deletions cut 3 bases from V and 4 bases from J, with 10 bases between. The CDR3 is 14 amino acids. Germline V lookup: CDR1 KGHSH, CDR2 LQKENI. In DNA form, the CDR3 reads TGTGCCAGCTCACCTTCGGCGGGGGGAAACACCATATATTTT. Protein product: CASSPSAGGNTIYF.

The chain links TRBV6-5 to TRBJ1-6, with a tentative D call TRBD1 (6 bases). The CDR3 is 14 amino acids. From germline, CDR1 is MNHEY and CDR2 SVGAGI. V lost 0 bases and J lost 12, with 12 bases in between. The CDR3 bases are TGTGCCAGCAGTTACTCTTTTAGGACAGAACCCCTCCACTTT. Amino acid sequence: CASSYSFRTEPLHF.

The chain employs TRBV14 and TRBJ1-1, with 7 bases fitting TRBD1. Germline V lookup: CDR1 SGHDN, CDR2 FVKESK. The junction had 5 bases not matched to a gene; V was cut back by 4 bases and J by 0 bases. The CDR3 loop spans 15 amino acids. Written as DNA, the CDR3 is TGTGCCAGCAGCCGGGGACAGTTCATGAACACTGAAGCTTTCTTT. It yields the protein CASSRGQFMNTEAFF.

This chain links TRBV28 with TRBJ2-7; 8 bases agree with TRBD1. The CDR3 runs 16 residues. CDR1 and CDR2 (germline): MDHEN, SYDVKM. After removal of 5 bases from V and 2 bases from J, the junction contained 11 bases not matched to a gene. The CDR3 loop reads CASSQPGQGNPYEQYF. CDR3 DNA: TGTGCCAGCAGTCAACCCGGACAGGGTAACCCCTACGAGCAGTACTTC.

The rearrangement links TRBV11-2 to TRBJ2-3; D is unclear. The germline V gene has CDR1 SGHAT and CDR2 FQNNGV. Trimming removed 7 bases at V and 12 bases at J, with 20 bases between. This CDR3 is built from 13 residues. CDR3 DNA sequence: TGTGCCAGCACCCCCCCGTCCAGCGTACTCCAGTATTTT. Protein product: CASTPPSSVLQYF.

On this clone itself: Different DNA sequences within this sample yield the same CDR3. This chain uses TRBV30 with TRBJ1-5, with unresolved D. This CDR3 comprises 13 residues. CDR1 GTSNPN and CDR2 SVGIG come from the germline V gene (reference sequence). The ends were cut back, 1 base at V and 4 bases at J, with 8 bases in the middle. Here the CDR3 reads CAWSGGENQPQHF. CDR3 nucleotides: TGTGCCTGGAGTGGGGGAGAAAATCAGCCCCAGCATTTT. The entire variable domain, with the rest obtained from reference TRBV30 and TRBJ1-5, is as follows: SQTIHQWPATLVQPVGSPLSLECTVEGTSNPNLYWYRQAAGRGLQLLFYSVGIGQISSEVPQNLSASRPQDRQFILSSKKLLLSDSGFYLCAWSGGENQPQHFGDGTRLSIL.

This clone is a singleton in its sample. The chain combines TRBV29-1 with TRBJ2-2; no definite D call. Germline V gene sequence: CDR1 SQVTM, CDR2 ANQGSEA. V lost 5 bases, J lost 5 bases, and 18 bases lay in between. This CDR3 is 15 amino acids long. The CDR3 is CSVFKRSGRTGELFF. The CDR3 DNA reads TGCAGCGTTTTTAAGCGTTCCGGAAGGACCGGGGAGCTGTTTTTT.

The CDR3 loop reads CASSVDPGGTDTQYF. CDR3 sequence (DNA): TGTGCCAGCAGCGTAGACCCCGGGGGCACAGATACGCAGTATTTT. The chain links TRBV9 to TRBJ2-3; D may be TRBD2 (5 bases). Trimming took 0 bases from V and 1 from J, leaving 9 bases between them. CDR3 length equals 15 residues. Germline assignment: CDR1 SGDLS and CDR2 YYNGEE.

The CDR3 nucleotides read TGTGCCAGTGGGGTGGGGGGGAATGGGGAGACCCAGTACTTC. Amino acids: CASGVGGNGETQYF. The chain has TRBV19 and TRBJ2-5; TRBD2 matches 7 bases. The junction had 11 bases not matched to a gene; V was cut back by 8 bases and J by 5 bases. Per germline, CDR1 LNHDA and CDR2 SQIVND (reference sequence). This CDR3 is 14 amino acids long.

This chain's CDR3 is CASSAAGVGEQYF. The CDR3 coding sequence is TGTGCCAGTAGTGCTGCGGGAGTGGGGGAGCAGTACTTC. The rearrangement links TRBV19 to TRBJ2-7; 7 positions match TRBD2. This CDR3 is built from 13 residues. Looked up from germline, CDR1 is LNHDA and CDR2 is SQIVND (reference sequence). V shed 5 bases, J shed 7 bases, and the junction held 8 bases outside the gene matches.

This clone was counted a single time. This chain joins TRBV7-9 and TRBJ1-5, with D maybe TRBD1 (5 bases). V dropped 0 bases and J dropped 2 bases, with 17 bases sitting between them. The germline CDR1 and CDR2 sequences are SEHNR and FQNEAQ (reference sequence). The CDR3 is 18 amino acids. This CDR3 is CASSLAGLPSGGNQPQHF. In DNA form, the CDR3 reads TGTGCCAGCAGCTTAGCTGGACTGCCCTCGGGGGGCAATCAGCCCCAGCATTTT.

The rearrangement joins TRBV19 to TRBJ2-2; 7 positions match TRBD2. Trimming took 7 bases from V and 6 from J; bases not matched to a gene: 8. The CDR3 is 14 amino acids. The germline V gene has CDR1 LNHDA and CDR2 SQIVND (reference sequence). CDR3 DNA sequence: TGTGCCAGTACCTTGACTAGCAGCGCCGGGGAGCTGTTTTTT. Residues: CASTLTSSAGELFF.

The rearrangement joins TRBV11-2 to TRBJ2-3; 14 bases agree with TRBD2. The CDR3 spans 16 residues. Germline trimming cut 5 bases from V and 6 bases from J; bases unmatched to any gene: 7. Germline V gives CDR1 SGHAT, CDR2 FQNNGV. In nucleotides, the CDR3 is TGTGCCAGCAGCGGGGGACTAGCGGGAGTGGTGGATACGCAGTATTTT. Protein: CASSGGLAGVVDTQYF.